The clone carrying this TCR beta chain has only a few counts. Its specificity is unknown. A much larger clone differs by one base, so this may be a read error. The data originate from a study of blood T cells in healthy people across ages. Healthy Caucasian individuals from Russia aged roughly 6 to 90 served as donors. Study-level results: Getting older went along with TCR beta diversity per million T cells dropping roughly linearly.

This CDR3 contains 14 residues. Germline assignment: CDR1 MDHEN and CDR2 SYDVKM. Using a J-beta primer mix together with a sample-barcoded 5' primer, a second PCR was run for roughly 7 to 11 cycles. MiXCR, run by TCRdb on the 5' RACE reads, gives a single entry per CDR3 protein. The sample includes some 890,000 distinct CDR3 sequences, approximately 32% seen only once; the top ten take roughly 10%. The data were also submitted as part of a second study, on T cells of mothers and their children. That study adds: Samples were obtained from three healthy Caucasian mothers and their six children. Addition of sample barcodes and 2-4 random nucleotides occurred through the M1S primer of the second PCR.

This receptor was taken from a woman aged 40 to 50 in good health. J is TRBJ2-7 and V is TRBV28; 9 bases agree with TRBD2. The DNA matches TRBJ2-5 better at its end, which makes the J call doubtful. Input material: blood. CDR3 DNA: TGTGCCAGCAGGGAAGCGGGGGGTGGTGAGACCCAGTACTTC. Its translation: CASREAGGGETQYF.